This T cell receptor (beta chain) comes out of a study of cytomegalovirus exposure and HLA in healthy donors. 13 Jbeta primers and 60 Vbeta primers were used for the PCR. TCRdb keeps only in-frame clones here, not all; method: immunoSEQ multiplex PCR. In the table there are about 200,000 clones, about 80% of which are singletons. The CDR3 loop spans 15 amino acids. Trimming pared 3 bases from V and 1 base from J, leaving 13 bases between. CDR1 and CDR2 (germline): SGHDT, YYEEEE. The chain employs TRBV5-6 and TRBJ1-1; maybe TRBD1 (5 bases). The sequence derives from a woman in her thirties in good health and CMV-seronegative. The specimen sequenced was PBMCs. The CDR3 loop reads CASSWGPVANTEAFF. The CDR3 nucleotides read TGTGCCAGCAGCTGGGGCCCGGTGGCGAACACTGAAGCTTTCTTT.